The entry below gives a single T cell receptor (beta chain) sequence along with its context. Its antigen is undetermined. The data stem from a study of blood T cells in healthy people across ages. Study-level results: Long-lived donors exceeded aged donors in naive CD4+ cells and diversity.

This CDR3 has 15 amino acids. Between the trimmed V and J ends, which lost 5 bases and 2 bases, there was a span of 15 bases. Germline V gene data show CDR1 as SGHRS and CDR2 as YFSETQ. The second PCR ran roughly 6 to 11 cycles with a sample-barcoded 5' primer and J-beta primers. One entry per CDR3 protein, called by TCRdb with MiXCR from the 5' RACE reads. Of approximately 1.5 million distinct CDR3 sequences listed, approximately 43% are singletons. Donation came from healthy Caucasian individuals in Russia who were aged about 6 to 90. V gene TRBV5-1 combines with J gene TRBJ2-3, with D perhaps TRBD1 or TRBD2 (5 bases each). This TCR was recovered from a woman aged 18-30 years in good health. The sequencing input was blood. In DNA form, the CDR3 reads TGCGCCAGCAGGCTAAGAGGGGCGCTCACAGATACGCAGTATTTT. This codes for CASRLRGALTDTQYF.